This T cell receptor beta chain was observed in a study of blood T cell repertoires in COVID-19. Across the study: Cohort 3 recovered donors had two negative PCRs, clearance, or symptom resolution. Spain, Italy and the United States supplied samples that represented acute and convalescent COVID-19. Sources were T cells, B-cell-depleted T cells, or PBMCs; the material itself was cDNA or gDNA.

Participants' own reports of clinical history determined their cohort assignment. The repertoire was sequenced with immunoSEQ multiplex PCR; TCRdb's copy has only in-frame clones and lacks some. The sample contains over 250,000 clones, roughly 91% of which appear only once. V was shortened by 3 bases and J by 5 bases, with 14 bases between the two germline ends. The CDR3 sequence is 15 residues long. CDR1 LNHDA and CDR2 SQIVND come from the germline V gene (reference sequence). The genes are TRBV19 and TRBJ1-5; D might be TRBD1 (6 bases). The TCR sequence derives from a woman aged 55-70 years in a cohort exposed to, infected with or recovered from COVID-19 (not recorded which). The sequenced sample was PBMCs or T cells enriched from blood (not recorded which). The CDR3 loop reads CASSMGAVLYQPQHF. The CDR3 DNA reads as TGTGCCAGTAGTATGGGGGCAGTATTGTATCAGCCCCAGCATTTT.